The entry below gives a single T cell receptor (beta chain) sequence along with its context. The data stem from a study of regulatory T cells in long-lasting Graves disease. Time point noted: newly diagnosed GD, antithyroid drugs for less than 3 months. PBMC RNA served as the TCR library source. The TCR beta library used iRepertoire HTBI primers with Arm-PCR amplification of CDR3. MiXCR, applied by TCRdb to the multiplex PCR reads, yields one record per CDR3 protein. The sample yields fewer than 550,000 distinct CDR3 sequences, about a sixth seen once. J lost 0 bases, V lost 4 bases, and 10 bases had no gene match. This CDR3 has 18 residues. The germline V gene encodes CDR1 LGHDT and CDR2 YNNKEL (reference sequence). This sample was shared with a second study, whose subject was T cells in Graves' hyperthyroidism and ophthalmopathy.

This receptor was identified in a woman aged 18-29 years with Graves disease. Source: peripheral blood mononuclear cells (PBMCs), taken at new diagnosis, from a patient treated with antithyroid drugs. This chain links TRBV3-1 with TRBJ2-2; TRBD2 agrees at 8 bases. The CDR3 spells CASSRTFPGGSNTGELFF. The DNA for the CDR3 is TGTGCCAGCAGCCGTACCTTTCCGGGAGGGTCGAACACCGGGGAGCTGTTTTTT.